This TCR beta chain was identified during a study of blood T cell repertoires in COVID-19. Background on the study: The samples span acute and convalescent COVID-19 from the United States, Italy and Spain. T cells, B-cell-depleted T cells, or PBMCs provided the cDNA or gDNA that served as material.

As processed by the authors: Amplification of reference gene primers was used by the study to estimate nucleated cell counts. The table came from immunoSEQ multiplex PCR; TCRdb's copy has only in-frame clones and leaves some out. V, J and clone size derive from that table, while D and trimming were established from the DNA sequence. Counted here are 200,000 to 250,000 clones, about 78% occurring once; the ten biggest clones make up around 7.3%. V lost 2 bases and J lost 2, with 7 bases in between. The CDR3 consists of 13 residues. The germline gives CDR1 SGHTS, CDR2 YDEGEE. The genes are TRBV5-8 and TRBJ2-5; the D is unclear. The material sequenced was peripheral blood. This TCR derives from a woman aged 70-85 years with acute or convalescent COVID-19. CDR3 nucleotides: TGTGCCAGCAGCTTCTTGCAGCAAGAGACCCAGTACTTC. It is translated as CASSFLQQETQYF.